This T cell receptor beta chain stems from a study of T cells in Graves' hyperthyroidism and ophthalmopathy. This clonotype was seen many times. The antigen remains unidentified. TCR beta CDR3 sequences were amplified from RNA transcripts. In the first-round RT-PCR of the TCR CDR3, the HTBI primer set was used. TCRdb re-analysed the multiplex PCR reads in MiXCR, keeping a single row per CDR3 protein. The table has around 600,000 distinct CDR3 sequences, roughly 15% seen once; the top ten hold around 13%. Clinical symptoms, serum thyroxine and TRAb, thyroid ultrasound and orbital computed tomography were used for the diagnoses. The study's findings and limits: Blood samples included most of the expanded thyroid clonotypes exceeding 0.001.

Germline values: CDR1 SGHKS, CDR2 YYEKEE (reference sequence). Trimming shortened V by 0 bases and J by 2 bases, and 12 bases separated the two germline ends. The CDR3 totals 15 residues. The sample was blood. This chain uses TRBV5-5 with TRBJ2-7, with D possibly matching TRBD2 (5 bases). This receptor was taken from a woman in her fifties or sixties with Graves' ophthalmopathy. The CDR3 sequence is CASSLDGLLAYEQYF. The CDR3 DNA sequence: TGTGCCAGCAGCTTGGATGGACTCTTGGCCTACGAGCAGTACTTC.